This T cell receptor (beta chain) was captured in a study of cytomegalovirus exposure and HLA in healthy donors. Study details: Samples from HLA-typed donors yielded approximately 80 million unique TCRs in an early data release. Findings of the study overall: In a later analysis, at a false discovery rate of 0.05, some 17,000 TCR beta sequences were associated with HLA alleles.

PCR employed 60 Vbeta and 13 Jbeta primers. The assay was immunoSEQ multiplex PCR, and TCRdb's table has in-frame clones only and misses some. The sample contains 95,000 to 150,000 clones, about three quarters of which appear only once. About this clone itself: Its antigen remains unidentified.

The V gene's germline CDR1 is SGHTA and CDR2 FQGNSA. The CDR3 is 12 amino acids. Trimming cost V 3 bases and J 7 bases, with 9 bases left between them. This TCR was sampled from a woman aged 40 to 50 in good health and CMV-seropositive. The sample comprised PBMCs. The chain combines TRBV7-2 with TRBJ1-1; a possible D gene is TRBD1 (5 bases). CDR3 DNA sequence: TGTGCCAGCAGCTTTGACAGACTTGAAGCTTTCTTT. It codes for CASSFDRLEAFF. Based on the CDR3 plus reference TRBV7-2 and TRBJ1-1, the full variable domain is GAGVSQSPSNKVTEKGKDVELRCDPISGHTALYWYRQSLGQGLEFLIYFQGNSAPDKSGLPSDRFSAERTGGSVSTLTIQRTQQEDSAVYLCASSFDRLEAFFGQGTRLTVV.